This T cell receptor beta chain derives from a study of cytomegalovirus exposure and HLA in healthy donors. This clone was recorded a few times. PCR primers comprised 60 Vbeta and 13 Jbeta primers. Sequencing was performed with immunoSEQ multiplex PCR; in TCRdb, only in-frame clones are kept and a portion is missing. The sample includes 100,000 to 120,000 clones, 70% to 75% of them seen just once. The germline CDR1 and CDR2 sequences are LGHNA and YSLEER. J gave up 4 bases and V 4 bases, and 11 bases lay outside the gene matches. This CDR3 is 17 amino acids long. The receptor was isolated from a man aged 35 to 55 in good health and CMV-seronegative. Sequenced input: PBMCs. J is TRBJ1-3 and V is TRBV4-3, with 9 bases identical to TRBD1. The CDR3 DNA reads TGCGCCAGCAGCCCCTACGCGGCGGGGACAGGGGGAAACACCATATATTTT. It is translated as CASSPYAAGTGGNTIYF.